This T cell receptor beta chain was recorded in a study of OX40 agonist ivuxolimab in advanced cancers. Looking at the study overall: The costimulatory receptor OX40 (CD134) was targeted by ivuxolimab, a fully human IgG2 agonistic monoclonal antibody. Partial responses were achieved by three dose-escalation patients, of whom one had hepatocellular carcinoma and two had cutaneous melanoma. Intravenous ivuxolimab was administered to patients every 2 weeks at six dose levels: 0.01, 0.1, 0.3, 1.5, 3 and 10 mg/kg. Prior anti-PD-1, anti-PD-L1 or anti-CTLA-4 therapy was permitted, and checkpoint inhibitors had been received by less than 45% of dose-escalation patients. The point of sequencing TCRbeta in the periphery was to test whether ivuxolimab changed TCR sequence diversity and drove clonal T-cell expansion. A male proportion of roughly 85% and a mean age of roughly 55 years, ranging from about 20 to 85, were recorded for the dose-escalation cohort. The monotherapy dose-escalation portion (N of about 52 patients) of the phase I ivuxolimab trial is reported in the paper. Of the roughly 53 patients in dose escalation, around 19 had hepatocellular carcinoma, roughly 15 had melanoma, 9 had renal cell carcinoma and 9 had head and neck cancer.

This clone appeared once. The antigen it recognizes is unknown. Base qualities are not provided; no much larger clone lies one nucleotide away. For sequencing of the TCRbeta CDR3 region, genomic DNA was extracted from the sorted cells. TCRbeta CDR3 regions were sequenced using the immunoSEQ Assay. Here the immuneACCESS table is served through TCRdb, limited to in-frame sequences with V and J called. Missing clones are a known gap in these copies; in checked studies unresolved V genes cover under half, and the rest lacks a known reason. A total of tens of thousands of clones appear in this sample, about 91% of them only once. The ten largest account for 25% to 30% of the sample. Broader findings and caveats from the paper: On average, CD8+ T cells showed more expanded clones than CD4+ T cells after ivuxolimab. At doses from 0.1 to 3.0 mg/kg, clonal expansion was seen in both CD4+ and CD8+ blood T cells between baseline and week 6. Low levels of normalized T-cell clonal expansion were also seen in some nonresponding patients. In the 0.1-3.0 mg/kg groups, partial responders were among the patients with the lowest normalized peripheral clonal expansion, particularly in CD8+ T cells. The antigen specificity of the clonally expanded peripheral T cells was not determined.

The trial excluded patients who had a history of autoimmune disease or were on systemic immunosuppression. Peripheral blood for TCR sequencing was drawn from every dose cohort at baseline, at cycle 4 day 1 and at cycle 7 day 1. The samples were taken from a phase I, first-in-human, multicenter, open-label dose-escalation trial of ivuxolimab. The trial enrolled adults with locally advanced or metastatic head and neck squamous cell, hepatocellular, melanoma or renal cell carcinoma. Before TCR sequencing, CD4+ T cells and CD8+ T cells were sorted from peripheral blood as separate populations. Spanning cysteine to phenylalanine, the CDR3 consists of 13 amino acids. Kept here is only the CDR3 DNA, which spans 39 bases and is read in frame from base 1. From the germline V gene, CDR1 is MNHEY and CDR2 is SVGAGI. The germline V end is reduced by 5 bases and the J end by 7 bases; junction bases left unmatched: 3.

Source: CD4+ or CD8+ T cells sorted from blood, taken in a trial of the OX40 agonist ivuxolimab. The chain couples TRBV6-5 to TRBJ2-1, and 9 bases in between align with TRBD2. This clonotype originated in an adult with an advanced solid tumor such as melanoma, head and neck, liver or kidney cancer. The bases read TGTGCCAGCAGTGAAGGACTAGCGAATGAGCAGTTCTTC. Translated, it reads CASSEGLANEQFF.